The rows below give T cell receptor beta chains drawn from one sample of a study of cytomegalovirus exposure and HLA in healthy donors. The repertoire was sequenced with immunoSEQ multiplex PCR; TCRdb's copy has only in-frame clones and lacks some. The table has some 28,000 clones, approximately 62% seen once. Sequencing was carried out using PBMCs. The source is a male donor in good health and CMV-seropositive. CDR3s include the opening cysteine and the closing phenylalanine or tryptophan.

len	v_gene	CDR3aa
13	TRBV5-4	CASYGQDYAGYTF
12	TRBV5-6	CASSLGHGEQYF
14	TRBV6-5	CASSQRGTNEKLFF
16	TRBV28	CASSPTGQGRIYEQYF
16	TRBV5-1	CASSFLGQRPNYGYTF
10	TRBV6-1	CALSYNEQFF
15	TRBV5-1	CASSLLGGSGNTIYF
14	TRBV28	CASSFRSRETEAFF
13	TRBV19	CDSALGGNYGYNF
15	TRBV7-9	CASSSPGQGITEAFF
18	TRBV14	CASSPNRGVLKNTGELFF
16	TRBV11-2	CASSPAGGVNTGELFF
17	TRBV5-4	CASTGTGSYSGANVLTF
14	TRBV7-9	CASSFGERRPEAFF
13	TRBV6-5	CASSPGIQETQYF
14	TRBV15	CATSRGGGNTEAFF
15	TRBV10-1	CASSESPDMNTEAFF
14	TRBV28	CASSPYKGGTEAFF
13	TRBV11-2	CASSLGTGAGYTF
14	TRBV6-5	CASSFSQGAGELFF
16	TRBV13	CASSLGEAEAGDIQYF
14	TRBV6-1	CASSWGGGREKLFF
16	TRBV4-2	CASSQDGSGGPGELFF
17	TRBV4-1	CASSPGRASGSKYEQYF
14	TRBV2	CASSDGGMSQPQHF
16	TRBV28	CASSPQSGRRNGELFF
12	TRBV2	CASRVGGYEQYF
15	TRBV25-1	CASSEGQLMNTEAFF
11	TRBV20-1	CCNLRNTEAFF
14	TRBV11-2	CASSSGQGSYEQYF
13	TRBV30	CAWSVRLRETQYF
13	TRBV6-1	CASSEGLLYEQYF
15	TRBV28	CASSLGGSGANVLTF
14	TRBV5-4	CASSSTGTLYEQYF
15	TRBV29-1	CSVAFLTSGVYEQYF
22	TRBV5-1	CASSLAGPTATSPWGSYNEQFF
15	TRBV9	CASSFSAGDYNEQFF
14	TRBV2	CASSVTPGGGRLFF
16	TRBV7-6	CASSAAAPVSGNTIYF
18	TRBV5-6	CASSLRGTGTGAHNEQFF
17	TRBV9	CVSSVGDGLAATYEQYF
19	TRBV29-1	CSVVVGASGRFGNTGELFF
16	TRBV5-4	CASSAAGDRSDYGYTF